This T cell receptor (beta chain) was found in a study of blood T cell repertoires in COVID-19. Study context: Either two negative PCRs, clearance, or symptom resolution qualified Cohort 3 donors as recovered.

The repertoire was sequenced with immunoSEQ multiplex PCR; TCRdb's copy has only in-frame clones and lacks some. The sample shows approximately 190,000 clones, about 88% of them seen only once. The CDR3 is made up of 15 amino acids. Looked up from germline, CDR1 is MDHEN and CDR2 is SYDVKM. V gave up 6 bases and J gave up 4 bases, with 19 bases separating them. The chain has TRBV28 and TRBJ2-7; the D gene is possibly TRBD2 (6 bases). Sequenced material: PBMCs or T cells enriched from blood (not recorded which). This sequence was found in a woman in her thirties or forties in a cohort exposed to, infected with or recovered from COVID-19 (not recorded which). The DNA of the CDR3 is TGTGCCAGCAGCTACGAGGACGGGGGAGGATACGAGCAGTACTTC. Translation gives CASSYEDGGGYEQYF.